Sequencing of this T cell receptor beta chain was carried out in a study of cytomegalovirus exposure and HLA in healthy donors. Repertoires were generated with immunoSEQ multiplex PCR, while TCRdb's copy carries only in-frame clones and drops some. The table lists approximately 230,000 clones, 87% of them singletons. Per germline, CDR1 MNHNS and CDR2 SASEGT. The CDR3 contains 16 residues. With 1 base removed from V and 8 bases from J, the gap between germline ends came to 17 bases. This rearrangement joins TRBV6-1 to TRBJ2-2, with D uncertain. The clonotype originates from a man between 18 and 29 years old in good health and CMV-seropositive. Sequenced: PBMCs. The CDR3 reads CASSEVLSLVFGELFF. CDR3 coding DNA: TGTGCCAGCAGTGAAGTCTTATCTCTAGTCTTTGGGGAGCTGTTTTTT.